Sequencing of this T cell receptor (beta chain) was carried out in a study of T cells after yellow fever vaccination. TCRdb re-analysed the 5' RACE reads in MiXCR, keeping a single row per CDR3 protein. The profile shows 300,000 or so distinct CDR3 sequences, 10% to 15% of them singletons. In its sample, this clonotype was seen many times. Trimming stripped 6 bases from V and 6 bases from J, with 8 bases between. The CDR3 totals 11 residues. Looked up from germline, CDR1 is KGHSH and CDR2 is LQKENI. This rearrangement joins TRBV18 to TRBJ2-5; no definite D call. The source of this sequence is a young man who received the YFV17D yellow fever vaccine. The sample was CD4+ T cells sorted from PBMCs, taken 45 days after the yellow fever booster vaccination. The CDR3 here is CASSPGQTQYF. The DNA for the CDR3 is TGTGCCAGCTCTCCAGGACAGACCCAGTACTTC.